The 7 T cell receptor beta chains below come from one sample, sequenced in a study of T cell responses to AZD1222 COVID-19 vaccine (dated by TCRdb to the early 2020s). The receptor library was made with the immunoSEQ multiplex PCR assay. Entries here come from immuneACCESS through TCRdb and include only in-frame sequences with V and J called. Some clones fail to appear in such tables; in the studies checked, an unresolved V gene covers under half of the shortfall, and the cause of the remainder is unknown. The table for this sample lists just under 75,000 clones; around 81% of them were counted only once. The ten largest clones capture around 48% of the sample. Explained via the paper, the time point label denotes: about 28 days (+/-7) after the second vaccine dose. The specimen was peripheral blood, collected 28 days after the second AZD1222 dose. These receptor sequences come from an adult who received the AZD1222 COVID-19 vaccine.

The chain is built from TRBV4-2 and TRBJ1-2, with D unresolved. The CDR3 runs to 14 residues. The V and J ends lost 4 bases and 4 bases respectively, with 13 bases between them. Germline CDR1 reads LGHNA; CDR2 reads YNFKEQ. The CDR3, as DNA: TGTGCCAGCAGCCCATCCCAGGAGGGCTATGGCTACACCTTC. The encoded protein is CASSPSQEGYGYTF.

This clone was recorded once. V gene TRBV20-1 combines with J gene TRBJ2-1; a possible D gene is TRBD1 (5 bases). V dropped 0 bases and J dropped 14 bases, with 11 bases sitting between them. Germline assignment: CDR1 DFQATT and CDR2 SNEGSKA (reference sequence). The CDR3 runs to 11 residues. The CDR3 nucleotides read TGCAGTGCTAGAGATGGGGCCCTAAAGTTCTTC. It yields the protein CSARDGALKFF.

The rearrangement links TRBV7-9 to TRBJ2-6, with TRBD1 matching 7 bases. This CDR3 region has 17 residues. The V and J ends lost 7 bases and 4 bases, in that order; junction bases with no gene match: 13. Germline CDR1 and CDR2: SEHNR and FQNEAQ (reference sequence). CDR3 sequence (DNA): TGTGCCAGCACCACCGGACAGGCCACGGTGGGGGCCAACGTCCTGACTTTC. The encoded protein is CASTTGQATVGANVLTF.

This clone has just a few counts. The chain joins TRBV3-1 (or the pseudogene TRBV3-2) to TRBJ2-7; TRBD2 matches 11 bases. V lost 3 bases to trimming and J lost 3 bases; unmatched junction nucleotides: 4. Germline CDR1 is LGHDT and CDR2 is YNNKEL (reference sequence). The CDR3 runs 15 residues. CDR3 in amino acids: CASSHAGLADYEQYF. DNA for the CDR3: TGTGCCAGCAGCCACGCGGGACTAGCGGACTACGAGCAGTACTTC.

The rearrangement joins TRBV27 to TRBJ2-2; 9 positions agree with TRBD2. CDR1 and CDR2 (germline): MNHEY, SMNVEV (reference sequence). The CDR3 is 16 residues long. The trim removed 2 bases at V and 6 bases at J, leaving 7 bases unmatched. The CDR3 spells CASSLSLAGPSGELFF. DNA of the CDR3: TGTGCCAGCAGTTTAAGTCTAGCGGGGCCATCCGGGGAGCTGTTTTTT.

The rearrangement links TRBV3-1 (or the pseudogene TRBV3-2) to TRBJ1-5; maybe TRBD1 (5 bases). The CDR3 contains 15 residues. The germline V and J ends were trimmed by 2 bases and 7 bases, with 15 bases remaining between them. Germline V gene data show CDR1 as LGHDT and CDR2 as YNNKEL (reference sequence). Written as DNA, the CDR3 is TGTGCCAGCAGCCAAATGGCAGTCGGGGGGCAGCCCCAGCATTTT. Encoded protein: CASSQMAVGGQPQHF.

The genes are TRBV9 and TRBJ2-5; 8 bases align to TRBD2. V shed 1 base and J 10 bases; nucleotides not matched to a gene: 6. This CDR3 has 13 amino acids. Per the germline V gene, CDR1 is SGDLS and CDR2 is YYNGEE. CDR3 amino acids: CASSVQLAAIQYF. The CDR3 bases are TGTGCCAGCAGCGTACAACTAGCGGCAATCCAGTACTTC.